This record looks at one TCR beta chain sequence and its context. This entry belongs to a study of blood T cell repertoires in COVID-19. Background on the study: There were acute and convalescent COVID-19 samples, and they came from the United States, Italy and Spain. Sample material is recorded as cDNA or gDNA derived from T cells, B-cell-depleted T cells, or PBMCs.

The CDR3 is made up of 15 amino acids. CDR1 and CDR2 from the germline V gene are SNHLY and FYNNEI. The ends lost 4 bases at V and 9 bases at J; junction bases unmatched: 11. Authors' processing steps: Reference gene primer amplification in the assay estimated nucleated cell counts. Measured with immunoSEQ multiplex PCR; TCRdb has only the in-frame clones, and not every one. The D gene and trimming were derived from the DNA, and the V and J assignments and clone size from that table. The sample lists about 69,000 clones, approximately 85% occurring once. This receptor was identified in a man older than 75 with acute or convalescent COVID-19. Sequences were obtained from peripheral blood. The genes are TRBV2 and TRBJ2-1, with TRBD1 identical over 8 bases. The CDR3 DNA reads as TGTGCCAGCAGTGGTCAGCGACAGGGGCCGAGTGAGCAGTTCTTC. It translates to CASSGQRQGPSEQFF.